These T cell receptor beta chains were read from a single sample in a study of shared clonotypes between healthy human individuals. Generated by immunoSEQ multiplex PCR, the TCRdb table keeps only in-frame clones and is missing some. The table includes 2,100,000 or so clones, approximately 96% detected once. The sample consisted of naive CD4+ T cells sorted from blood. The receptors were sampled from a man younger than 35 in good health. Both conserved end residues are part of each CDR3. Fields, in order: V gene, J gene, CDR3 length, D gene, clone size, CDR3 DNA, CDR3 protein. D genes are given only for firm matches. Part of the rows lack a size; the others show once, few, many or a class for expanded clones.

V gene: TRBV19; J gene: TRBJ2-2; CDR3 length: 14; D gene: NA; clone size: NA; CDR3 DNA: TGTGCCAGTAGGACGATTGCGAACACCGGGGAGCTGTTTTTT; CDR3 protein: CASRTIANTGELFF
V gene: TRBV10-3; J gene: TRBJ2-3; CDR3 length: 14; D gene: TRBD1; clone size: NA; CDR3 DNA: TGTGCCATCAGTGAGTCAGGACAGGGCTCGACGCAGTATTTT; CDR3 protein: CAISESGQGSTQYF
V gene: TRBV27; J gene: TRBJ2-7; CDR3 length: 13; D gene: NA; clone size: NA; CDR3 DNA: TGTGCCAGCCCTCCTCCCTCCGAGGACGAGCAGTACTTC; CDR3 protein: CASPPPSEDEQYF
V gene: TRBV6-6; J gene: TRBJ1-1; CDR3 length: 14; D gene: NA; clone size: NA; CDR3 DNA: TGTGCCAGCACTTTATTAACCGCGACCACTGAAGCTTTCTTT; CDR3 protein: CASTLLTATTEAFF
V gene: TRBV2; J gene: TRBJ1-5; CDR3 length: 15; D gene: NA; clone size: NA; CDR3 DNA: TGTGCCAGCAAAGGAGGCCCGGGGGGCAATCAGCCCCAGCATTTT; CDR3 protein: CASKGGPGGNQPQHF
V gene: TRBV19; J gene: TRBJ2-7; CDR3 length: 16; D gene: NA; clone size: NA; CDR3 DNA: TGTGCCAGTAGTAGCCCCGGTGAAGGGGGTTCCTACGAGCAGTACTTC; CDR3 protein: CASSSPGEGGSYEQYF
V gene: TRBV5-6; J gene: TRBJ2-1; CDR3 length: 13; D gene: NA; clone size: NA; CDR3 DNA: TGTGCCAGCAGCTTGACCGGGCCCGTCAGGCAGTTCTTC; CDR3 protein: CASSLTGPVRQFF
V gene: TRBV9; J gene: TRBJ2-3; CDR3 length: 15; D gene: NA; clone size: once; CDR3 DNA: TGTGCCAGCAGCGTACAGGGAATTAGCACAGATACGCAGTATTTT; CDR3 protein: CASSVQGISTDTQYF
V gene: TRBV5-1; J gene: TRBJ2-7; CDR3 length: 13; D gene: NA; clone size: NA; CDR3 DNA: TGCGCCAGCAGCTTGGCCCCGCCGGCCGAGCAGTACTTC; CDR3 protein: CASSLAPPAEQYF
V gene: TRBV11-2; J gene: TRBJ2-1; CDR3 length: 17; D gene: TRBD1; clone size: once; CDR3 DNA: TGTGCCAGCAGCTTATCCCGGGACAGGGTGATCCACAATGAGCAGTTCTTC; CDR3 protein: CASSLSRDRVIHNEQFF
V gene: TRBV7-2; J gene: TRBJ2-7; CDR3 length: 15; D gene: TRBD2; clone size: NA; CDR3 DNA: TGTGCCAGCAGCCTAGGACTAGCAGCGGCCTACGAGCAGTACTTC; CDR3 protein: CASSLGLAAAYEQYF
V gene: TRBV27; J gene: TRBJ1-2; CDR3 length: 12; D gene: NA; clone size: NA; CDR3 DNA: TGTGCCAGCAGCGGGACAAACTATGGCTACACCTTC; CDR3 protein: CASSGTNYGYTF
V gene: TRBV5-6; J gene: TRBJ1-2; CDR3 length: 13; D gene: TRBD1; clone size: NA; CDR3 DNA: TGTGCCAGCAGCCAGGGGGGGAGTTATGGCTACACCTTC; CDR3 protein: CASSQGGSYGYTF
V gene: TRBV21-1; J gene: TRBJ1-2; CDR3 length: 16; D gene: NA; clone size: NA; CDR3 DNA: TGTGCCAGCAGCAAAGGAGTGGCTGGGGGGGACTATGGCTACACCTTC; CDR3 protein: CASSKGVAGGDYGYTF
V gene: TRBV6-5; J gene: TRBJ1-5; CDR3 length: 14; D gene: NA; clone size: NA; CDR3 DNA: TGTGCCAGCAGTCGTGACGGTAGCAATCAGCCCCAGCATTTT; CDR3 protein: CASSRDGSNQPQHF
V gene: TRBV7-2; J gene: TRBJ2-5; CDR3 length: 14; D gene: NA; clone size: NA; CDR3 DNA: TGTGCCAGCAGCTTCGGAATAGCTGGAGAGACCCAGTACTTC; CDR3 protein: CASSFGIAGETQYF
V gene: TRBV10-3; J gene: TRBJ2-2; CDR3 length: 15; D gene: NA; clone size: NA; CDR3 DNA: TGTGCCATCAGTGAAAGGCAGGGGAACACCGGGGAGCTGTTTTTT; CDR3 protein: CAISERQGNTGELFF
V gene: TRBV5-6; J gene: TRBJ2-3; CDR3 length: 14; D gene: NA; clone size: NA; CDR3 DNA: TGTGCCAGCAGCCTTTTACAGGGTACAGATACGCAGTATTTT; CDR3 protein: CASSLLQGTDTQYF
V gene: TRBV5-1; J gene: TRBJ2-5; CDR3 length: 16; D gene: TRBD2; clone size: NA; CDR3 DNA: TGCGCCAGCAGCTTGGGGCCTAGCGGGGGCGGAGAGACCCAGTACTTC; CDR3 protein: CASSLGPSGGGETQYF
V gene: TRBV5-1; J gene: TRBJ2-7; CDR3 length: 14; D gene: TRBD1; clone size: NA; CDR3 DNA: TGCGCCAGCAGCTCGACAGGGGAATCCTACGAGCAGTACTTC; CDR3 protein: CASSSTGESYEQYF
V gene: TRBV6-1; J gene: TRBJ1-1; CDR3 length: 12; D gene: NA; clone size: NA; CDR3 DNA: TGTGCCAGCATTGGTGCGGACACTGAAGCTTTCTTT; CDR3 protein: CASIGADTEAFF
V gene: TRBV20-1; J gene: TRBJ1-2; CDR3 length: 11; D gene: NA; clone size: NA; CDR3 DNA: TGCAGTGCTAGTAGGGTTGGGGGCTACACCTTC; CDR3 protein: CSASRVGGYTF
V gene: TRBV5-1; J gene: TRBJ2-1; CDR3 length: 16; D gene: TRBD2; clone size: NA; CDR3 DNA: TGCGCCAGCAGCTTGATATCGGGGGGTATATACAATGAGCAGTTCTTC; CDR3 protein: CASSLISGGIYNEQFF
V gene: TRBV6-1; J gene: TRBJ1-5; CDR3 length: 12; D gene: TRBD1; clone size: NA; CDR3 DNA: TGTGCCAGCGGGACAGCAAATCAGCCCCAGCATTTT; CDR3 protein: CASGTANQPQHF
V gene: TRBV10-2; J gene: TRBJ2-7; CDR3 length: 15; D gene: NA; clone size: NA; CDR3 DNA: TGCGCCAGCAGTGAGTCTTCTGGGGGCTCCTACGAGCAGTACTTC; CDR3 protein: CASSESSGGSYEQYF
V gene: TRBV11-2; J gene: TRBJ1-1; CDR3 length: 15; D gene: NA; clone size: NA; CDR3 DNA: TGTGCCACCTACCCCGGACGGACTTCGGGAACTGAAGCTTTCTTT; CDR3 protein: CATYPGRTSGTEAFF
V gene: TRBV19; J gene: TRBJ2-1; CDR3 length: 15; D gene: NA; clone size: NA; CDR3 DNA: TGTGCCAGTAGTATTATACTCATGGCCTACAATGAGCAGTTCTTC; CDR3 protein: CASSIILMAYNEQFF
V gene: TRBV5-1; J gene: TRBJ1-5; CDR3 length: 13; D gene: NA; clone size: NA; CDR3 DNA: TGCGCCAGCAGCGACGGGGGGAATCAGCCCCAGCATTTT; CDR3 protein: CASSDGGNQPQHF
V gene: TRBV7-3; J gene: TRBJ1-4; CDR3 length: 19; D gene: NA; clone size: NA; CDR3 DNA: TGTGCCAGCAGCTTAGGTACAGGGAACGGGGCCGCACCTAATGAAAAACTGTTTTTT; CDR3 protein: CASSLGTGNGAAPNEKLFF
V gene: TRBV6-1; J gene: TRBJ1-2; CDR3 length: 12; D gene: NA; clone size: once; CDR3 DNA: TGTGCCAGCAGTGTTGATAACTATGGCTACACCTTC; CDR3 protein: CASSVDNYGYTF
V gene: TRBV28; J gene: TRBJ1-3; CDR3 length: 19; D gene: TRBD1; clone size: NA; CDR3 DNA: TGTGCCAGCAGGAAAAGACAGGGGGCGCGGATCCCCTCTGGAAACACCATATATTTT; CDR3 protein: CASRKRQGARIPSGNTIYF
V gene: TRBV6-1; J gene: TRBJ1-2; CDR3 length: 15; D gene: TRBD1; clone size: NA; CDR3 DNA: TGTGCCATCTCAGTCGACAGGGCCGGAACGTATGGCTACACCTTC; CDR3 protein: CAISVDRAGTYGYTF
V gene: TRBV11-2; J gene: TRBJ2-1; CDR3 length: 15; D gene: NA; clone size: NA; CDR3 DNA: TGTGCCAGCAGCTTAGGTGGACTTCGCGACAATGAGCAGTTCTTC; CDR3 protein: CASSLGGLRDNEQFF
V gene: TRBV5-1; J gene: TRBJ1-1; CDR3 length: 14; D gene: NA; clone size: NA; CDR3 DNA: TGCGCCAGCAGCCCCACAGGGATGGACACTGAAGCTTTCTTT; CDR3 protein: CASSPTGMDTEAFF
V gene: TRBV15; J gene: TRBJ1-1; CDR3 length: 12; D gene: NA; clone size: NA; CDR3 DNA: TGTGCCACCAGCAGAGTCGGTTCTGAAGCTTTCTTT; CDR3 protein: CATSRVGSEAFF
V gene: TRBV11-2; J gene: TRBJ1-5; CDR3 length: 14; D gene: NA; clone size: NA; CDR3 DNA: TGTGCCAGCAGCTTAGGAGGGCACAATCAGCCCCAGCATTTT; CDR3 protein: CASSLGGHNQPQHF
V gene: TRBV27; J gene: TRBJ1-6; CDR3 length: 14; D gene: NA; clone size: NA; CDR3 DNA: TGTGCCAGCAGTTCCGGCGTTCGAAATTCACCCCTCCACTTT; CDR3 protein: CASSSGVRNSPLHF
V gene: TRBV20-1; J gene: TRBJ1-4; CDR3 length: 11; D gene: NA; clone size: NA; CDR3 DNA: TGCAGTGCTCTCTACGGACACGGTCAGTTTTTT; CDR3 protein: CSALYGHGQFF
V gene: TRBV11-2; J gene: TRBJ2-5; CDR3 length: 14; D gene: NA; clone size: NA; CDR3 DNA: TGTGCCAGCAGCTTAAGCAGGGGTCAAGAGACCCAGTACTTC; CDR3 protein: CASSLSRGQETQYF
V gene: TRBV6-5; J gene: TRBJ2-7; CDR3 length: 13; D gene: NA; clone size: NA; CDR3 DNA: TGTGCCAGCAGTAGACAGGTTTCCTACGAGCAGTACTTC; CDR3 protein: CASSRQVSYEQYF
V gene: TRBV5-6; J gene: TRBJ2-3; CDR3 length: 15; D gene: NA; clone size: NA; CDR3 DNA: TGTGCCAGCAGCTTGGCGGGAGAGGTCACAGATACGCAGTATTTT; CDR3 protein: CASSLAGEVTDTQYF
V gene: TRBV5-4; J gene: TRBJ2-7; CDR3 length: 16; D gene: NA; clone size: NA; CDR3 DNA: TGTGCCAGCAGAAGTAGTGAGGGAAGCTTCACCTACGAGCAGTACTTC; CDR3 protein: CASRSSEGSFTYEQYF
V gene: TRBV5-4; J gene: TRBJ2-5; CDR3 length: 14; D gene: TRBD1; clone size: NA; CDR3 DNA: TGTGCCAGCAGCATTGACAGGGGGCGGGAGACCCAGTACTTC; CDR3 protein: CASSIDRGRETQYF
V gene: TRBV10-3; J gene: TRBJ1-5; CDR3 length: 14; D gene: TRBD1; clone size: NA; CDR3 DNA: TGTGCCATCAGCCAACAGGGGGAGGTTCAGCCCCAGCATTTT; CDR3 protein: CAISQQGEVQPQHF
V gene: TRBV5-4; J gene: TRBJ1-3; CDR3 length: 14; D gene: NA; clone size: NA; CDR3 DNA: TGTGCCAGCAGCTATGACCCCTCTGGAAACACCATATATTTT; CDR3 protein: CASSYDPSGNTIYF
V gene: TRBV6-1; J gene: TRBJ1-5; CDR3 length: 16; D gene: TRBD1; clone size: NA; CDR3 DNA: TGTGCCAGCAGTGGTCCCGGACAGGGGTCCGGTCAGCCCCAGCATTTT; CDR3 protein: CASSGPGQGSGQPQHF
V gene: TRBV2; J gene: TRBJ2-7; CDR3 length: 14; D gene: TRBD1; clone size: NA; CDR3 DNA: TGTGCCAGCAGGGTGGGACAGCTAGCCTACGAGCAGTACTTC; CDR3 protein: CASRVGQLAYEQYF